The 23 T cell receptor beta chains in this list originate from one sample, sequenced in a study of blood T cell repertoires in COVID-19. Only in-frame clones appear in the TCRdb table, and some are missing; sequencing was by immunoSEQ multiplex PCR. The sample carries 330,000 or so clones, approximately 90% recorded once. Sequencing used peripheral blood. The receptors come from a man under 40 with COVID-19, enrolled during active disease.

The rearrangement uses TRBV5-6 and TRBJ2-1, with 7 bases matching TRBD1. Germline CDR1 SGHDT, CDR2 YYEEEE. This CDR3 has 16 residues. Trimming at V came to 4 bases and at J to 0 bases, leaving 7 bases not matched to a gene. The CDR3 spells CASSDTTGSSYNEQFF. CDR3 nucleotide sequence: TGTGCCAGCAGCGACACGACAGGGAGCTCCTACAATGAGCAGTTCTTC.

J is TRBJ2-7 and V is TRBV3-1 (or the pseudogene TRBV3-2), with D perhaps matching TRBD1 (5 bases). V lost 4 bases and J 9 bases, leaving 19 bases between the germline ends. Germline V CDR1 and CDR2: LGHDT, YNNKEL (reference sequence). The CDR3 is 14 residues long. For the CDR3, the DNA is TGTGCCAGCAGCCCGGCGGCAGGGTCGGTGGGGCAGTACTTC. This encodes CASSPAAGSVGQYF.

The CDR3 DNA is TGTGCCAGCACCCCAGACAGGGAGTCTCGCGACGAGCAGTACTTC. It specifies CASTPDRESRDEQYF. The chain joins TRBV6-2 or TRBV6-3 to TRBJ2-7; TRBD1 matches 7 bases. This CDR3 contains 15 residues. Germline values: CDR1 MNHEY, CDR2 SVGEGT. Unmatched junction bases numbered 14, after V lost 7 bases and J lost 5 bases.

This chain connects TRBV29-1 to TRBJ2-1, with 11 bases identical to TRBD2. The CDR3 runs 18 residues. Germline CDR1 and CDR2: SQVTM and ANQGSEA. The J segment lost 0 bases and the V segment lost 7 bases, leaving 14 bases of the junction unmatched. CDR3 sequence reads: CSARRGSGRASSYNEQFF. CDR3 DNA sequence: TGCAGCGCCCGGCGGGGTAGCGGGAGGGCCAGCTCCTACAATGAGCAGTTCTTC.

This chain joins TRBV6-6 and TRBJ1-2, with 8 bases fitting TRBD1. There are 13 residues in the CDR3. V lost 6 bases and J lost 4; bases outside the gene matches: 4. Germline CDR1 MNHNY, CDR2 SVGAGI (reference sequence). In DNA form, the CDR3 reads TGTGCCAGCAGGGTTCAGGGGGCCTATGGCTACACCTTC. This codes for CASRVQGAYGYTF.

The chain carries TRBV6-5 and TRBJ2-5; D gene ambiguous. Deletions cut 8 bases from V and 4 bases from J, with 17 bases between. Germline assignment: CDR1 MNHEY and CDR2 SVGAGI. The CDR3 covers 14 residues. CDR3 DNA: TGTGCCAGCGTCCGGTGGAGAGCTGGAGAGACCCAGTACTTC. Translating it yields CASVRWRAGETQYF.

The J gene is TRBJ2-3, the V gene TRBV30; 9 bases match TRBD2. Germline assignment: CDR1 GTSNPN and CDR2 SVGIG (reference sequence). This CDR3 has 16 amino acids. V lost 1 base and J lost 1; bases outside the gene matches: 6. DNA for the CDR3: TGTGCCTGGAGTGCCCGGCTAGCGGGGCGCACAGATACGCAGTATTTT. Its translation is CAWSARLAGRTDTQYF.

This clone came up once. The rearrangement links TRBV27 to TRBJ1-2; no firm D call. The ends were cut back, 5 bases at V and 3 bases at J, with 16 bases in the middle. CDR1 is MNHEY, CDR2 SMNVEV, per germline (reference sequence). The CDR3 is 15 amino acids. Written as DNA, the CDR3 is TGTGCCAGCAGTCCCTACCTTACAGCTTACTATGGCTACACCTTC. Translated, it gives CASSPYLTAYYGYTF.

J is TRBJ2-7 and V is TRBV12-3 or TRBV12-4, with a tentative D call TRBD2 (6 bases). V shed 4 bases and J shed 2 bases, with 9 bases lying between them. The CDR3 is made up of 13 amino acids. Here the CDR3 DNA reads TGTGCCAGCAGTTCCGGGGGTACCTACGAGCAGTACTTC. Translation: CASSSGGTYEQYF.

The CDR3 sequence: CASSYQQGAYQPQHF. The DNA of the CDR3 is TGTGCCAGCAGTTACCAACAGGGGGCCTATCAGCCCCAGCATTTT. This chain uses TRBV27 with TRBJ1-5; 9 bases map to TRBD1. This CDR3 has 15 amino acids. CDR1 MNHEY and CDR2 SMNVEV come from the germline V gene (reference sequence). V dropped 4 bases and J dropped 5; count of bases not matched to a gene: 6.

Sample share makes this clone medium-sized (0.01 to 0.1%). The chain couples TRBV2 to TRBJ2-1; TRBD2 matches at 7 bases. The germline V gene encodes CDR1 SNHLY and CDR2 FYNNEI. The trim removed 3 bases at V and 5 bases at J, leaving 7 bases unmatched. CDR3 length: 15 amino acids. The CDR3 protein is CASSDLSGGNNEQFF. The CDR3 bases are TGTGCCAGCAGTGATTTATCGGGGGGAAACAATGAGCAGTTCTTC. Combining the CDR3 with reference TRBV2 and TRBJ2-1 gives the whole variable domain EPEVTQTPSHQVTQMGQEVILRCVPISNHLYFYWYRQILGQKVEFLVSFYNNEISEKSEIFDDQFSVERPDGSNFTLKIRSTKLEDSAMYFCASSDLSGGNNEQFFGPGTRLTVL.

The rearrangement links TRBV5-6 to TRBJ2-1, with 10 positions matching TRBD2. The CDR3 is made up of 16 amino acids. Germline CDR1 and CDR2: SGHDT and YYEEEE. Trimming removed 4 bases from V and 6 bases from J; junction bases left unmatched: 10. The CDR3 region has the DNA TGTGCCAGCAGCCTACTCACTAGCGGGACTGTCAATGAGCAGTTCTTC. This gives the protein CASSLLTSGTVNEQFF.

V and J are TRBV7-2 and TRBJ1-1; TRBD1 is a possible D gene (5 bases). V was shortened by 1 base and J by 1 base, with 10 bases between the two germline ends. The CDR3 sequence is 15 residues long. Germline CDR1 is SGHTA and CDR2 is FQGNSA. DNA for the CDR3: TGTGCCAGCAGCTTAGAGGGACTGAGGAACACTGAAGCTTTCTTT. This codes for CASSLEGLRNTEAFF.

DNA of the CDR3: TGTGCCAGCAGCCACAGGGATAGCAATCAGCCCCAGCATTTT. Translated, it gives CASSHRDSNQPQHF. The rearrangement uses TRBV11-2 and TRBJ1-5; a weak D match, TRBD1 (6 bases). This CDR3 region has 14 residues. V gave up 5 bases and J gave up 0 bases, with 8 bases separating them. Germline V gene sequence: CDR1 SGHAT, CDR2 FQNNGV.

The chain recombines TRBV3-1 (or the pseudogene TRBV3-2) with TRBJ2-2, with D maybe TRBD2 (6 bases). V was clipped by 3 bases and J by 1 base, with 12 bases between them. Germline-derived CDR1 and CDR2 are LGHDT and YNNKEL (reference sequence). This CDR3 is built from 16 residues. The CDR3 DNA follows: TGTGCCAGCAGCCACTTGCGGAGGGGGAACACCGGGGAGCTGTTTTTT. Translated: CASSHLRRGNTGELFF.

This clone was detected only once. DNA of the CDR3: TGTGCCTGGAGTGTGACCTGGACAGTCATTAACTATGGCTACACCTTC. Protein product: CAWSVTWTVINYGYTF. The chain combines TRBV30 with TRBJ1-2; TRBD1 might be the D (6 bases). CDR3 size: 16 residues. Trimming left V 0 bases short and J 1 base short, with 15 bases between. Germline loops: CDR1 GTSNPN, CDR2 SVGIG (reference sequence).

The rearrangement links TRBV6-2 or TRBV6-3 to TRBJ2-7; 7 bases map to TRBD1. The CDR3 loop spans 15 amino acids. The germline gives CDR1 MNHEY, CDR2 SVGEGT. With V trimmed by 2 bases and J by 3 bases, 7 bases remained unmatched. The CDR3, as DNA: TGTGCCAGCAGTTACGGGGACAGCACTATCTACGAGCAGTACTTC. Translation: CASSYGDSTIYEQYF.

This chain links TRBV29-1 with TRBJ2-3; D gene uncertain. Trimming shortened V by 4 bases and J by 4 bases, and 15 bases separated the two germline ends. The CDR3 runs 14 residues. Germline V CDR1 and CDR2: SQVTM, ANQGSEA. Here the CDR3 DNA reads TGCAGCGTTGCCGCATTGTTGGGCCCAGATACGCAGTATTTT. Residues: CSVAALLGPDTQYF.

The CDR3 sequence: CASSAPQGAQRAQTETQYF. The CDR3 DNA reads as TGTGCCAGCAGCGCCCCCCAGGGGGCGCAGAGGGCGCAAACAGAGACCCAGTACTTC. This chain uses TRBV12-1 with TRBJ2-5; the table assigns TRBD1, which was not confirmed against the DNA. TRBV12-1 corresponds to a pseudogene. CDR3 length: 19 amino acids.

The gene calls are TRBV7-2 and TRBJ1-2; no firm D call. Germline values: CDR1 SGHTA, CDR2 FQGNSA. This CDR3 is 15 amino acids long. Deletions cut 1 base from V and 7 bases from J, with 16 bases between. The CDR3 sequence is CASSLDLGPEGGYTF. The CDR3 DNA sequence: TGTGCCAGCAGCTTAGATTTAGGGCCCGAGGGTGGCTACACCTTC.

The CDR3 DNA reads as TGCGCCAGCAGCTTGGCCAAGGCAGGGGGTGGATACGAGCAGTACTTC. Translation: CASSLAKAGGGYEQYF. The V call is TRBV5-1, the J call TRBJ2-7, with 7 nucleotides matching TRBD1. CDR3 size: 16 residues. Trimming at V came to 0 bases and at J to 4 bases, leaving 10 bases not matched to a gene. CDR1 and CDR2 (germline): SGHRS, YFSETQ.

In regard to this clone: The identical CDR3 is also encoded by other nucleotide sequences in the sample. CDR3 DNA: TGTGCCAGCAGCTTGACCAGGGATGCAGATACGCAGTATTTT. This sequence encodes CASSLTRDADTQYF. The chain joins TRBV7-3 to TRBJ2-3; a weak D match, TRBD1 (5 bases). The CDR3 runs 14 residues. Trimming pared 3 bases from V and 4 bases from J, leaving 11 bases between. The germline gives CDR1 SGHTA, CDR2 FQGTGA.

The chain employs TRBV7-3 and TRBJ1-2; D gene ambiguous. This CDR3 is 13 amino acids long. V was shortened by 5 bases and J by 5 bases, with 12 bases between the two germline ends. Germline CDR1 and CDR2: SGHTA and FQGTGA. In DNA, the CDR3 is TGTGCCAGCAGCCCCTTCAAGGAGTATGGCTACACCTTC. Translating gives CASSPFKEYGYTF.